The source of this TCR beta chain is a study of PD-L1 blockade in urothelial cancer. Notes on the study in general: Below-median pretreatment blood TCR clonality was associated with improved progression-free and overall survival.

The sample's time point: peripheral blood 6 weeks after treatment start. Per germline, CDR1 SGHNT and CDR2 YENEEA. This CDR3 is built from 13 residues. The V and J ends lost 1 base and 3 bases respectively, with 6 bases between them. Profiled with immunoSEQ multiplex PCR; TCRdb holds only in-frame clones, not every one. Here the sample spans 40,000 to 55,000 clones, more than 70% being singletons. With respect to this clone: Its antigen is still unknown.

The rearrangement uses TRBV11-3 and TRBJ2-5, with unresolved D. The source material was PBMCs, sampled around atezolizumab (anti-PD-L1) treatment. This clonotype was obtained from a man aged 55 to 70 with urothelial cancer. In nucleotides, the CDR3 is TGTGCCAGCAGCTTAGGGCAAAAAGAGACCCAGTACTTC. Translation: CASSLGQKETQYF.